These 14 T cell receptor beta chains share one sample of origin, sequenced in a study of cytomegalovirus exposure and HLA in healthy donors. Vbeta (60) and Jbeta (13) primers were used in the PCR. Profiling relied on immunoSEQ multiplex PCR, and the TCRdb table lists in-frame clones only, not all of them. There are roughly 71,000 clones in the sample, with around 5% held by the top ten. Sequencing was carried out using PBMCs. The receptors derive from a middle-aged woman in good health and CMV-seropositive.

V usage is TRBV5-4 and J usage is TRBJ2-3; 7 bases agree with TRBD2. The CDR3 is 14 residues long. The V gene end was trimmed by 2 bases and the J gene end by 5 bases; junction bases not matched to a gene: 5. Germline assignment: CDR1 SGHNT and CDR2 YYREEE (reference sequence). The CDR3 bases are TGTGCCAGCAGCTTACGAGGGGAGGGAGATACGCAGTATTTT. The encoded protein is CASSLRGEGDTQYF.

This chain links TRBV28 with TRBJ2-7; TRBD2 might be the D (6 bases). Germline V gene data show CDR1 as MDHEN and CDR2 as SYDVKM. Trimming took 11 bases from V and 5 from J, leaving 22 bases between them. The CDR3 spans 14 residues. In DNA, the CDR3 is TGTGCCGCCGGCACAGGAGGGGAAGGGAACGAGCAGTACTTC. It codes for CAAGTGGEGNEQYF.

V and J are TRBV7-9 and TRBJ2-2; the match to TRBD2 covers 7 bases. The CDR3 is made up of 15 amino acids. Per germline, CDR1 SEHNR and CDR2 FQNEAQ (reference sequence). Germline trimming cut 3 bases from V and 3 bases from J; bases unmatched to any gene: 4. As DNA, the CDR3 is TGTGCCAGCAGCTTGATGGCGGGGGACACCGGGGAGCTGTTTTTT. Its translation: CASSLMAGDTGELFF.

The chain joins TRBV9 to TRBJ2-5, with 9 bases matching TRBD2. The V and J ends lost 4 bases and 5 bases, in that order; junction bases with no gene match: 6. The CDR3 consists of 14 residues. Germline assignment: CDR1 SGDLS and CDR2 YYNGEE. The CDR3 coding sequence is TGTGCCAGCAGCTCGGGACTAGCCATCGAGACCCAGTACTTC. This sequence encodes CASSSGLAIETQYF.

As DNA, the CDR3 is TGTGCCAGCAGTGTCTACAGGGCGTCCACTGAAGCTTTCTTT. Protein: CASSVYRASTEAFF. The rearrangement joins TRBV2 to TRBJ1-1; the D gene is possibly TRBD1 (6 bases). Trimming took off 4 bases at V and 4 bases at J, with 13 bases between the two ends. This CDR3 has 14 amino acids. The germline gives CDR1 SNHLY, CDR2 FYNNEI. The complete variable domain, with remaining parts taken from reference TRBV2 and TRBJ1-1, reads EPEVTQTPSHQVTQMGQEVILRCVPISNHLYFYWYRQILGQKVEFLVSFYNNEISEKSEIFDDQFSVERPDGSNFTLKIRSTKLEDSAMYFCASSVYRASTEAFFGQGTRLTVV.

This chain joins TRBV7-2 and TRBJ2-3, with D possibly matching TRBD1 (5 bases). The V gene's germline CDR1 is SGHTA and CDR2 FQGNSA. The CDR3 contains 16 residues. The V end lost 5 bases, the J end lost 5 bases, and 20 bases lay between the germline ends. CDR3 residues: CASSGRKGIGVDTQYF. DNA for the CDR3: TGTGCCAGCAGCGGTCGTAAGGGGATAGGAGTAGATACGCAGTATTTT. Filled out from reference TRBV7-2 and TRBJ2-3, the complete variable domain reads GAGVSQSPSNKVTEKGKDVELRCDPISGHTALYWYRQSLGQGLEFLIYFQGNSAPDKSGLPSDRFSAERTGGSVSTLTIQRTQQEDSAVYLCASSGRKGIGVDTQYFGPGTRLTVL.

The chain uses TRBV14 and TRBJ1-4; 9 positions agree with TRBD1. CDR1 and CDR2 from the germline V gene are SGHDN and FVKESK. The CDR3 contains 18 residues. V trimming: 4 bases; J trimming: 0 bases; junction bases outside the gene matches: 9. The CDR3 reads CASSPRTGAFPTNEKLFF. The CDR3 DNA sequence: TGTGCCAGCAGCCCGAGGACAGGGGCCTTCCCAACTAATGAAAAACTGTTTTTT.

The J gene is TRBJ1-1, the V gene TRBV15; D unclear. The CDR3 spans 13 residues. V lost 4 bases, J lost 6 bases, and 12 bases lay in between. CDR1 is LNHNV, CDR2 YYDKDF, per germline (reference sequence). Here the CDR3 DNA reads TGTGCCACCAGCAAAGAATTTTGGCCTGAAGCTTTCTTT. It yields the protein CATSKEFWPEAFF.

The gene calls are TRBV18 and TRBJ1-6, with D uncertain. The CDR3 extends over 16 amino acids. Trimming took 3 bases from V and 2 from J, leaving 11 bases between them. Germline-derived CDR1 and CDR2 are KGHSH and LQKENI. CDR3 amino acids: CASSPIRKAYNSPLHF. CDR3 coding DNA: TGTGCCAGCTCACCGATCAGAAAAGCCTATAATTCACCCCTCCACTTT.

CDR3 loop: CSVEDLGRGEKLFF. The CDR3 coding sequence is TGCAGCGTTGAAGATCTGGGGAGAGGGGAAAAACTGTTTTTT. The genes are TRBV29-1 and TRBJ1-4; D remains ambiguous. The length of the CDR3 is 14 residues. Germline lookup yields CDR1 SQVTM and CDR2 ANQGSEA. V was clipped by 0 bases and J by 8 bases, with 13 bases between them.

As DNA, the CDR3 is TGCGCCAGCAGCTTTGGACAGGGGGCTGGTGGTACGCAGTATTTT. Translating gives CASSFGQGAGGTQYF. V gene TRBV5-1 combines with J gene TRBJ2-3, with TRBD1 matching 11 bases. Germline V gene lookup returns CDR1 SGHRS and CDR2 YFSETQ. V dropped 2 bases and J dropped 8; count of bases not matched to a gene: 7. This CDR3 region has 15 residues.

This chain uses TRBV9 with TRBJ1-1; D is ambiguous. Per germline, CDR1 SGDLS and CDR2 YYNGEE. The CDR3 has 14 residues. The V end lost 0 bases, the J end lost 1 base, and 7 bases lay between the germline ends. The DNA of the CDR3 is TGTGCCAGCAGCGTAGATGTAGCGAACACTGAAGCTTTCTTT. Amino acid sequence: CASSVDVANTEAFF.

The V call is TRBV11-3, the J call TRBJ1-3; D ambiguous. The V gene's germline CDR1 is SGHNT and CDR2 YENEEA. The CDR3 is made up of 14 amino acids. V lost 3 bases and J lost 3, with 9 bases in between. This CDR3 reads CASSLGEVGNTIYF. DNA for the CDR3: TGTGCCAGCAGCTTGGGTGAGGTTGGAAACACCATATATTTT.

The CDR3 sequence: CASSWTGTGYGYTF. The CDR3 DNA follows: TGTGCCAGCAGTTGGACCGGGACAGGGTATGGCTACACCTTC. This chain joins TRBV28 and TRBJ1-2, with 9 positions matching TRBD1. Trimming took 4 bases from V and 5 from J; bases not matched to a gene: 5. The CDR3 sequence is 14 residues long. The germline CDR1 and CDR2 sequences are MDHEN and SYDVKM.